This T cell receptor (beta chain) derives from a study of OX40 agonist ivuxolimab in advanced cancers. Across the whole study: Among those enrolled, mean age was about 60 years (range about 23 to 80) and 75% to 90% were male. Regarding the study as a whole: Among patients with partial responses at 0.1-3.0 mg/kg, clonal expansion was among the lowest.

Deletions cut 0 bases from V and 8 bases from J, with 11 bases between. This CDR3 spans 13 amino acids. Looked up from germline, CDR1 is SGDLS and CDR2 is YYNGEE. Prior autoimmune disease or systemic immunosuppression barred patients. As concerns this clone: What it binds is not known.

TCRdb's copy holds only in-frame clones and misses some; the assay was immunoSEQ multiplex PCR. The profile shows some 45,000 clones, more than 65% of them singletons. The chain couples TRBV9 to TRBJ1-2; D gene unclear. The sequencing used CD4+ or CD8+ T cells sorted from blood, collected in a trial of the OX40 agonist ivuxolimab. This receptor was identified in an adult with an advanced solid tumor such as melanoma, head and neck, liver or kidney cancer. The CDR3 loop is CASSVVEGPGYTF. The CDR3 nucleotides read TGTGCCAGCAGCGTAGTTGAGGGTCCCGGCTACACCTTC.